The clone carrying this TCR beta chain appeared once. Its specificity is not known. This specimen belongs to a study of T cell responses to AZD1222 COVID-19 vaccine. Whole-study results and caveats: Sampled repertoires all dated from after the peak T cell response. Variant regions that are unmutated are reportedly the target of nearly half of spike-specific TCRs.

The germline CDR1 and CDR2 sequences are MNHEY and SVGAGI. The CDR3 extends over 15 amino acids. Trimming removed 6 bases from V and 4 bases from J, with 16 bases in between. Method: immunoSEQ multiplex PCR; TCRdb's copy keeps in-frame clones and lacks some. The sample has over 100,000 clones, about 93% seen once. The gene calls are TRBV6-5 and TRBJ1-5; the D gene is possibly TRBD1 (6 bases). This receptor was obtained from an adult in good health. The sample in question was peripheral blood, obtained on day 0 of AZD1222 vaccination. This CDR3 is CASRTSQGGNQPQHF. The CDR3, as DNA: TGTGCCAGCAGGACCTCACAGGGTGGGAATCAGCCCCAGCATTTT.